This T cell receptor beta chain was found in a study of cytomegalovirus exposure and HLA in healthy donors. Germline V gene data show CDR1 as SGHTS and CDR2 as YDEGEE. After removal of 1 base from V and 0 bases from J, the junction contained 12 bases not matched to a gene. CDR3 length: 19 amino acids. The PCR was carried out with 60 Vbeta primers and 13 Jbeta primers. The assay was immunoSEQ multiplex PCR, and TCRdb's table has in-frame clones only and misses some. The sample comprises 150,000 to 180,000 clones, approximately 80% of which are singletons, and 10% to 15% rests with the top ten. With respect to this clone: Its antigen is undetermined.

Points from the study as a whole: CMV serostatus stood as the only immune exposure information on hand. As a later analysis revealed, the rate of TCR association differed by HLA locus, with DRB1 most and HLA-C fewest. As a later analysis showed, several of the most significant clusters appeared to be linked to common viral pathogens.

This rearrangement joins TRBV5-8 to TRBJ2-4; 8 bases are shared with TRBD1. The sequencing sample was made of PBMCs. The clonotype comes from a man between 25 and 39 years old in good health and CMV-seropositive. This CDR3 reads CASSLNRTGHFRAKNIQYF. The CDR3 nucleotides are TGTGCCAGCAGCTTGAACCGGACAGGGCATTTTCGAGCCAAAAACATTCAGTACTTC.